The clone carrying this T cell receptor beta chain was observed at least ten times. This specimen belongs to a study of early T cells in non-severe SARS-CoV-2 infection. Overall study: Chains were unpaired, as sequencing was done on bulk RNA from unsorted whole blood.

This CDR3 has 13 amino acids. Germline values: CDR1 SNHLY, CDR2 FYNNEI. V lost 10 bases, J lost 6 bases, and 18 bases lay in between. Individual cDNA molecules received unique molecular identifiers during library preparation. Via MiXCR, TCRdb re-called the 5' RACE reads, giving one row per CDR3 protein. This table has about 84,000 distinct CDR3 sequences, about 12% appearing once. The chain recombines TRBV2 with TRBJ1-1; D not certain. Sequenced: whole blood. The TCR was taken from an adult who was a healthcare worker with PCR-confirmed SARS-CoV-2 infection or an uninfected control (not recorded which). CDR3 loop: CATRAPSYSEAFF. CDR3 sequence (DNA): TGTGCCACCCGGGCCCCCAGCTATTCTGAAGCTTTCTTT.